This T cell receptor (beta chain) is drawn from a study of Ad26.COV2.S vaccination and SARS-CoV-2 variants. About the research overall: A COV1001 Ad26.COV2.S trial-arm participant provided the sample. Study-level findings and limits: Vaccinees reportedly had broad spike-specific CD8+ and CD4+ T cell responses. Assessments of TCR breadth and depth may have underestimated the total T cell responses.

Assay used: immunoSEQ multiplex PCR; TCRdb lists only in-frame clones, some missing. The sample comprises hundreds of thousands of clones, roughly 90% of which are singletons, and approximately 1.5% rests with the top ten. The V gene's germline CDR1 is MNHEY and CDR2 SMNVEV (reference sequence). Losses at the gene ends were 3 bases for V and 7 bases for J; bases not matched to a gene: 7. This CDR3 comprises 15 residues. This clone was picked up one time. Its cognate antigen is unknown. Treatment denoted: 19 received Ad26.COV2.S at low or high dose, single or two shots; about 5 received placebo; per-sample allocation not given. Sampling was done on day 63 after the first vaccine or placebo injection.

The sequencing used peripheral blood, collected in a trial of Ad26.COV2.S vaccine versus placebo. The chain has TRBV27 and TRBJ1-4, with TRBD1 matching 8 bases. This clonotype originated in a person between 18 and 59 years old who received the Ad26.COV2.S COVID-19 vaccine or a placebo. The CDR3 loop is CASSFDRGGGEKLFF. The CDR3 region has the DNA TGTGCCAGCAGTTTCGACAGGGGCGGGGGTGAAAAACTGTTTTTT.